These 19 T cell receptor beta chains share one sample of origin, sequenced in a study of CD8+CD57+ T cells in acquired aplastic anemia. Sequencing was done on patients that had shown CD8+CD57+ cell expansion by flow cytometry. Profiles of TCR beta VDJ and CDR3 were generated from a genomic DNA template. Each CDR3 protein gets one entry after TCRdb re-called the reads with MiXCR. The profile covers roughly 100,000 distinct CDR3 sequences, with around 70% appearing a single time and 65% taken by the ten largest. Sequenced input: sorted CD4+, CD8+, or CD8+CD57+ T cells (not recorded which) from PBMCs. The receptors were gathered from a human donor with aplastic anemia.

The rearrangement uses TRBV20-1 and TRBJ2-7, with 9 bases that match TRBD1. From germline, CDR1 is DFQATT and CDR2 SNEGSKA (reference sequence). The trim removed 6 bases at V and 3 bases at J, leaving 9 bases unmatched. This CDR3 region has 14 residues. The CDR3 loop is CSAEWDRDNYEQYF. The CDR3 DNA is TGCAGTGCCGAATGGGACAGGGATAACTACGAGCAGTACTTC.

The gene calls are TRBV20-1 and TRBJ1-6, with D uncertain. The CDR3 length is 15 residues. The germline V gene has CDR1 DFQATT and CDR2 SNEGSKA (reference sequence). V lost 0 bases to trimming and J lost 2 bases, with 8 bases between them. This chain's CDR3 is CSARDQTAYNSPLHF. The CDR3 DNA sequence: TGCAGTGCTAGAGATCAAACAGCCTATAATTCACCCCTCCACTTT.

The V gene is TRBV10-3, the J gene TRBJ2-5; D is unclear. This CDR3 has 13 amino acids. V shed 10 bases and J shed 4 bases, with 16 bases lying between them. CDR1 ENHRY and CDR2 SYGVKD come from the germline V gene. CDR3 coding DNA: TGTGCCAGCAAAACAGCACGACCAGAGACCCAGTACTTC. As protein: CASKTARPETQYF.

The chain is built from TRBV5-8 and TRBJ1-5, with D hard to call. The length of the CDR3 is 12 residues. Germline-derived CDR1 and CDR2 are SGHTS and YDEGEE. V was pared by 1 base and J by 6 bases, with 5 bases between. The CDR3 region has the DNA TGTGCCAGCAGCTTGCCTACTCAGCCCCAGCATTTT. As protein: CASSLPTQPQHF.

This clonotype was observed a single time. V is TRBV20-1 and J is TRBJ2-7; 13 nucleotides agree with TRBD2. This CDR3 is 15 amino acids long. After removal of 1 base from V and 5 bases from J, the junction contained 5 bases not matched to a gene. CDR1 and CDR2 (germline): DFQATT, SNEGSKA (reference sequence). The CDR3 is CSARGGTSGNHEQYF. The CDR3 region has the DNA TGCAGTGCTAGAGGAGGGACTAGCGGGAACCACGAGCAGTACTTC.

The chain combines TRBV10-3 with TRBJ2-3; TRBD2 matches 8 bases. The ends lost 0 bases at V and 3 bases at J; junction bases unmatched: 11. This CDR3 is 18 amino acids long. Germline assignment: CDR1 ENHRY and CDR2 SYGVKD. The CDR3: CAISESSGRGIGTDTQYF. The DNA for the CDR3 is TGTGCCATCAGTGAGTCATCCGGGAGGGGGATAGGGACAGATACGCAGTATTTT.

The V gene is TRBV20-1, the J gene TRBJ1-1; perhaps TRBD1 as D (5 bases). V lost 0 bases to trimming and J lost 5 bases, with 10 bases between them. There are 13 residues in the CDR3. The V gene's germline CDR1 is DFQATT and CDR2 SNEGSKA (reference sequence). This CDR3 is CSARDRGETEAFF. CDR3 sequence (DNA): TGCAGTGCTAGAGATCGGGGGGAGACTGAAGCTTTCTTT.

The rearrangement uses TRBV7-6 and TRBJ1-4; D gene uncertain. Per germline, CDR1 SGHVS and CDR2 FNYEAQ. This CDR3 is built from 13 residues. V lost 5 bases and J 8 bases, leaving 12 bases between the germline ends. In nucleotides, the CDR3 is TGTGCCAGCAGCCCTGGTTCAGGCGAAAAACTGTTTTTT. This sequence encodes CASSPGSGEKLFF.

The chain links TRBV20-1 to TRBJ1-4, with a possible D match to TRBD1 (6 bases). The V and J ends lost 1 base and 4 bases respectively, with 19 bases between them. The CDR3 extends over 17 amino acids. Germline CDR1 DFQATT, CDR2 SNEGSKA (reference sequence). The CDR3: CSARALYGTRLNEKLFF. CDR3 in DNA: TGCAGTGCTAGAGCTTTGTACGGGACACGGCTTAATGAAAAACTGTTTTTT.

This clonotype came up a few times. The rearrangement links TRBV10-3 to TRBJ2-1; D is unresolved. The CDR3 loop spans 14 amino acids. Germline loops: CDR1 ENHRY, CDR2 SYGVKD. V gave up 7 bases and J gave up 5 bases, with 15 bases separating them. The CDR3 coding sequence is TGTGCCATCAAGGCCGCGGACCCGGACAATGAGCAGTTCTTC. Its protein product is CAIKAADPDNEQFF.

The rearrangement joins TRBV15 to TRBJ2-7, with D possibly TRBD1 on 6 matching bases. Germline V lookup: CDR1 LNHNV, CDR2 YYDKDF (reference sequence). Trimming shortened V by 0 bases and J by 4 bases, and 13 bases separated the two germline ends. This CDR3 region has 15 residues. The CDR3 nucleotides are TGTGCCACCAGCAGAGATCCAGCAGGGGTATACGAGCAGTACTTC. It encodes CATSRDPAGVYEQYF.

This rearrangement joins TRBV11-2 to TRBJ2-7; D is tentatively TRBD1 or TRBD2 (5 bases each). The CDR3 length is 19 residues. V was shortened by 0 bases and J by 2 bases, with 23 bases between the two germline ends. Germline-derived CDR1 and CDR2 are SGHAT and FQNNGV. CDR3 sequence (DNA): TGTGCCAGCAGCTTAGATTGGCGAGGGACCTACTCACAAACCTACGAGCAGTACTTC. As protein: CASSLDWRGTYSQTYEQYF.

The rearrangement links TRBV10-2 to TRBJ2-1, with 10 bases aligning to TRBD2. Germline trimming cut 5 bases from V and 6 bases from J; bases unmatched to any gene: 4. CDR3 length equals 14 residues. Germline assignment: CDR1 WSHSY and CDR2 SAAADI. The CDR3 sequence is CASSLAGGTNEQFF. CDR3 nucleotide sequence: TGCGCCAGCAGTTTAGCGGGAGGTACCAATGAGCAGTTCTTC.

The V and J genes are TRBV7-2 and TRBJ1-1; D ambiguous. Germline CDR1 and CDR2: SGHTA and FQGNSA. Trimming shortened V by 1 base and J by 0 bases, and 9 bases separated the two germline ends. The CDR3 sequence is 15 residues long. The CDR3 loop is CASSLGSVLNTEAFF. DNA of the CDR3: TGTGCCAGCAGCTTAGGTTCCGTTCTGAACACTGAAGCTTTCTTT.

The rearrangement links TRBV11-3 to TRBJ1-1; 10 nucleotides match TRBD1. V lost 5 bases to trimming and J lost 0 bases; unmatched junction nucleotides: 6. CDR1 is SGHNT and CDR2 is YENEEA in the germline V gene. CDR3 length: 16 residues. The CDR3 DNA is TGTGCCAGCAGCACGCGACAGGGGGCGTTGAACACTGAAGCTTTCTTT. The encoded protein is CASSTRQGALNTEAFF.

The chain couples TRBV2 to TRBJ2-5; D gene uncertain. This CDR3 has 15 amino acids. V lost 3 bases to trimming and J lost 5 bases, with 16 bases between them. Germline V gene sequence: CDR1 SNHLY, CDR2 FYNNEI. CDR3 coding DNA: TGTGCCAGCAGTGAGCGGACCTACGACGGGGAGACCCAGTACTTC. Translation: CASSERTYDGETQYF.

In DNA, the CDR3 is TGTGCCAGCAGCGTAGGAGGACTAGCGGTGGTGGAGACCCAGTACTTC. It codes for CASSVGGLAVVETQYF. This chain joins TRBV9 and TRBJ2-5; TRBD2 matches at 10 bases. The V gene's germline CDR1 is SGDLS and CDR2 YYNGEE. The CDR3 contains 16 residues. After removal of 0 bases from V and 5 bases from J, the junction contained 7 bases not matched to a gene.

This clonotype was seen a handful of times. CDR3 coding DNA: TGCAGCGATCGACAGGGGGCGGAAGCTTTCTTT. As protein: CSDRQGAEAFF. The genes are TRBV29-1 and TRBJ1-1, with TRBD1 matching 10 bases. CDR1 and CDR2 from the germline V gene are SQVTM and ANQGSEA. The CDR3 totals 11 residues. J lost 8 bases, V lost 7 bases, and 4 bases had no gene match. The whole variable domain, filled in from reference TRBV29-1 and TRBJ1-1, reads SAVISQKPSRDICQRGTSLTIQCQVDSQVTMMFWYRQQPGQSLTLIATANQGSEATYESGFVIDKFPISRPNLTFSTLTVSNMSPEDSSIYLCSDRQGAEAFFGQGTRLTVV.

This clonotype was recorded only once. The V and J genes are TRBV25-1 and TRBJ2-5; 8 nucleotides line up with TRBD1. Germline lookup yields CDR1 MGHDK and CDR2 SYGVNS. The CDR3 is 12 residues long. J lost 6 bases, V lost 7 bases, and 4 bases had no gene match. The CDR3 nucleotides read TGTGCCAGCACTGGACAGGGCCAGACCCAGTACTTC. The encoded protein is CASTGQGQTQYF.